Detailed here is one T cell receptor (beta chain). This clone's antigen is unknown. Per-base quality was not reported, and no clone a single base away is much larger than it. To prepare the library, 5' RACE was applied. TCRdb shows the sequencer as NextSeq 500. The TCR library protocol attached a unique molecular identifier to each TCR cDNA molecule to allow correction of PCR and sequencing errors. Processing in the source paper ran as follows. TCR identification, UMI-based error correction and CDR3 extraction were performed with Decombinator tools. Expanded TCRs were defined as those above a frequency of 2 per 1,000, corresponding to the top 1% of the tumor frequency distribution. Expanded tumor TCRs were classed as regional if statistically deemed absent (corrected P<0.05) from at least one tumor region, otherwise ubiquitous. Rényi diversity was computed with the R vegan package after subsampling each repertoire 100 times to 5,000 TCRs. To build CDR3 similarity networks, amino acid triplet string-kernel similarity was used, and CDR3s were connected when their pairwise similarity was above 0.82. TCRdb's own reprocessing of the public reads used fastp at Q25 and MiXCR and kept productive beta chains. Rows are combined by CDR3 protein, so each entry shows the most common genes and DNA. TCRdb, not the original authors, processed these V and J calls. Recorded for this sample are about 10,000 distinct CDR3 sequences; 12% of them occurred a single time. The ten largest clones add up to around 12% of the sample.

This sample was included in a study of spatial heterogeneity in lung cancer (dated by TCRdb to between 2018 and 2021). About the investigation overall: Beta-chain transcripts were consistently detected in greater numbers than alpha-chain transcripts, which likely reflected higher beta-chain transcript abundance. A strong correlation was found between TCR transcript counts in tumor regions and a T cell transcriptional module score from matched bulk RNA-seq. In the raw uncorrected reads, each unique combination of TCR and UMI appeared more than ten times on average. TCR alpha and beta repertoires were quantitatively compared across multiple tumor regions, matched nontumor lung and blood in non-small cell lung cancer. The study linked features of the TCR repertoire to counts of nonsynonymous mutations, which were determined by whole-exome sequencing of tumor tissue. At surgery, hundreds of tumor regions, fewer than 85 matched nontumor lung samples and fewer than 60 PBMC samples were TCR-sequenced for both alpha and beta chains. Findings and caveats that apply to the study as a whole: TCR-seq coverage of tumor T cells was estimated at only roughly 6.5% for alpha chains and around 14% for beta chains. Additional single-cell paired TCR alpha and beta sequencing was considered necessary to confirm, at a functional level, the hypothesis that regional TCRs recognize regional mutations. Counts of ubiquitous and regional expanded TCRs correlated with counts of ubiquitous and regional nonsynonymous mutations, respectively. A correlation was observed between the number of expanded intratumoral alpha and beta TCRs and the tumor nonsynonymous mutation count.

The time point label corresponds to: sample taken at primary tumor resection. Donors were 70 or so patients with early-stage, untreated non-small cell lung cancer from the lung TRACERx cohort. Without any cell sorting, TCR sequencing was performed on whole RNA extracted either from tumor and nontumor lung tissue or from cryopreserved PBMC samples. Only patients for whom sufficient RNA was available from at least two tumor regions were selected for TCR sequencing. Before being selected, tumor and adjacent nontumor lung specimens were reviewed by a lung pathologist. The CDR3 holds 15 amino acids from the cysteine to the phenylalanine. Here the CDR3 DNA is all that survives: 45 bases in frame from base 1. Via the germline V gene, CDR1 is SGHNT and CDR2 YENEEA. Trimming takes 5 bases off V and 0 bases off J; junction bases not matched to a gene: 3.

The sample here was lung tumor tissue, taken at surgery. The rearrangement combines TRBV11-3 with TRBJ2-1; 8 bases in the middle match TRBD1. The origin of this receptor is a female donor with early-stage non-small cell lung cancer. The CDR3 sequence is CASSRTGRSYNEQFF. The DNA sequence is TGTGCCAGCAGCCGGACAGGGCGCTCCTACAATGAGCAGTTCTTC.